This TCR beta chain was sequenced for a study of follicular helper T cells after annual influenza vaccination. Comment on this clone: What it recognizes is unknown.

Study conclusions and caveats: Each annual vaccination recalled recurring oligoclonal ICOS+CD38+ cTfh clonotypes.

TCRB was sequenced at Survey level resolution. The protocol was immunoSEQ multiplex PCR, while the TCRdb copy is restricted to in-frame clones and leaves out a portion. The sample shows about 7,200 clones, 75% to 90% of them seen only once. The time point: 2015-2016 season, 7 days after influenza vaccination. Before and after seasonal inactivated influenza vaccination, adults gave blood for sorting CD4 subsets for sequencing. Community-dwelling subjects without influenza vaccination in the prior 6 months were enrolled. The clonotype comes from an adult who received the influenza vaccine. Sequencing was performed on CXCR5- memory CD4+ T cells sorted from blood, taken 7 days after influenza vaccination.

The CDR3 spells CASSSSGGTSYEQYF. CDR3 sequence (DNA): TGCGCCAGCTCTTCTAGCGGGGGGACCTCCTACGAGCAGTACTTC. The chain links TRBV10-2 to TRBJ2-7; TRBD2 aligns across 11 bases. The junction had 6 bases not matched to a gene; V was cut back by 8 bases and J by 0 bases. Germline values: CDR1 WSHSY, CDR2 SAAADI. This CDR3 has 15 amino acids.